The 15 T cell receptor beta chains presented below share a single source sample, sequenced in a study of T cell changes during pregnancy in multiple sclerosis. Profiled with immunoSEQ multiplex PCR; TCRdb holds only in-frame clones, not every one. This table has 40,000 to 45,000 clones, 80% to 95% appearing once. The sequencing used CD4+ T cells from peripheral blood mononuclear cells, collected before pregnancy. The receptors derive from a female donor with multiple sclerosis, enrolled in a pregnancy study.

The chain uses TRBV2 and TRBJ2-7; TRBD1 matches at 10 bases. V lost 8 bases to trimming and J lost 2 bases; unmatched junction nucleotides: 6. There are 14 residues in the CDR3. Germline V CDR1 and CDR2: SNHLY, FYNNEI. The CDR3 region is CASGPGTGAYEQYF. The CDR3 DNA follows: TGTGCCAGCGGTCCTGGGACAGGGGCCTACGAGCAGTACTTC. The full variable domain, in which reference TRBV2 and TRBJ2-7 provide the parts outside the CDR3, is EPEVTQTPSHQVTQMGQEVILRCVPISNHLYFYWYRQILGQKVEFLVSFYNNEISEKSEIFDDQFSVERPDGSNFTLKIRSTKLEDSAMYFCASGPGTGAYEQYFGPGTRLTVT.

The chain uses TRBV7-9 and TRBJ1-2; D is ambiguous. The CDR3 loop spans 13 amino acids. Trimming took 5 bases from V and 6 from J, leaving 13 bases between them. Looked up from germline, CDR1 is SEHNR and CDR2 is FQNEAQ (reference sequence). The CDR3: CASSPRRVDGYTF. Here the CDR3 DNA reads TGTGCCAGCAGCCCCAGGCGGGTCGATGGCTACACCTTC.

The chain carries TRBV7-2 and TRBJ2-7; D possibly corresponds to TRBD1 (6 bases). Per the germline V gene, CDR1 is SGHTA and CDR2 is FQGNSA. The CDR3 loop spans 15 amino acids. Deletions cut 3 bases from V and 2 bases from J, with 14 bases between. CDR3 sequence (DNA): TGTGCCAGCAGCTTCCTTAACCCAGGGGCCTACGAGCAGTACTTC. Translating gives CASSFLNPGAYEQYF. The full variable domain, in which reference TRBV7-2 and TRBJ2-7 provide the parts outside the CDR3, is GAGVSQSPSNKVTEKGKDVELRCDPISGHTALYWYRQSLGQGLEFLIYFQGNSAPDKSGLPSDRFSAERTGGSVSTLTIQRTQQEDSAVYLCASSFLNPGAYEQYFGPGTRLTVT.

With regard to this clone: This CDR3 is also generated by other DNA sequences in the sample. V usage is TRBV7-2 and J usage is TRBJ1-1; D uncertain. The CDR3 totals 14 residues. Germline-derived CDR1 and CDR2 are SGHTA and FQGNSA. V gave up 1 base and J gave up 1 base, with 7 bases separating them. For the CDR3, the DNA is TGTGCCAGCAGCTTAGGACATACGAACACTGAAGCTTTCTTT. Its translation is CASSLGHTNTEAFF.

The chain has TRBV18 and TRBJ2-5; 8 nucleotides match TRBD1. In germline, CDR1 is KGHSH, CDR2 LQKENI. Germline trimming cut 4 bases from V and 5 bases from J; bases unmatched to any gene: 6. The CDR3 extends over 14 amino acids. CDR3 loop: CASSRDRLEETQYF. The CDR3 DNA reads TGTGCCAGCTCACGGGACAGGCTGGAGGAGACCCAGTACTTC.

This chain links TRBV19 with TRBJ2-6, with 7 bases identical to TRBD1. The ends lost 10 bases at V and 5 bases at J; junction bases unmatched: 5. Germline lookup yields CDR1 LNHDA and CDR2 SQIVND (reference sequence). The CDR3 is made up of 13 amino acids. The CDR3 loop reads CATRGSWANVLTF. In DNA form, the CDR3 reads TGTGCCACCAGGGGGTCTTGGGCCAACGTCCTGACTTTC.

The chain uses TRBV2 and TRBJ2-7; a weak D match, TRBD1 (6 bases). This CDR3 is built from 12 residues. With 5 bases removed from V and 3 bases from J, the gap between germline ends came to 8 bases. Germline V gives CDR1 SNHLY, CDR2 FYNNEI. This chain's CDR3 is CASSTGFYEQYF. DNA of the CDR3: TGTGCCAGCAGTACAGGGTTCTACGAGCAGTACTTC.

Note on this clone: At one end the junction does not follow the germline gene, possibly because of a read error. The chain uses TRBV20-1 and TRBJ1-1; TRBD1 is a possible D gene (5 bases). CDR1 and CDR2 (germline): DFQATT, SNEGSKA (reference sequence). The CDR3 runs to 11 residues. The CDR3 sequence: CSASMGTEAFF. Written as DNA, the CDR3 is TGCAGTGCTAGTATGGGGACTGAGGCTTTCTTT.

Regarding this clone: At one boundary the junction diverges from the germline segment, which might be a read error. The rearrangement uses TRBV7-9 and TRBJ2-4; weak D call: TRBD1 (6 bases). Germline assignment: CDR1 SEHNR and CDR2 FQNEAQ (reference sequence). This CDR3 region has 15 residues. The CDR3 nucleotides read TGTGCCAGCAGTTTAGTCGGGCAGGGGAATGACATTCAGTACTTC. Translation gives CASSLVGQGNDIQYF.

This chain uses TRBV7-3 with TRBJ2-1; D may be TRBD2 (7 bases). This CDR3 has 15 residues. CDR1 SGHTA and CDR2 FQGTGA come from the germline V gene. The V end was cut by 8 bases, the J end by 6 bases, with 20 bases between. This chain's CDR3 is CASAYGGRDSNEQFF. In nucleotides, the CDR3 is TGTGCCAGCGCTTACGGGGGGCGGGACTCCAATGAGCAGTTCTTC.

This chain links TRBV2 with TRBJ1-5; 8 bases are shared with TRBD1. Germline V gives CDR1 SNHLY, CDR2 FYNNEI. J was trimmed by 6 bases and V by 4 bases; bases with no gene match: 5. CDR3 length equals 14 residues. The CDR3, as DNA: TGTGCCAGCAGTGGGACAGGGATCGTTCAGCCCCAGCATTTT. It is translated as CASSGTGIVQPQHF.

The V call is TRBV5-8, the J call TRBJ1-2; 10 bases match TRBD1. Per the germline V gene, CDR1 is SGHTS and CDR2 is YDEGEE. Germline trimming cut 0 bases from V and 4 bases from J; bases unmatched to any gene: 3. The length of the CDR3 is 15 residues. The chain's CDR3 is CASSLAGQGSYGYTF. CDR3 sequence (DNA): TGTGCCAGCAGCTTGGCGGGACAGGGGAGCTATGGCTACACCTTC.

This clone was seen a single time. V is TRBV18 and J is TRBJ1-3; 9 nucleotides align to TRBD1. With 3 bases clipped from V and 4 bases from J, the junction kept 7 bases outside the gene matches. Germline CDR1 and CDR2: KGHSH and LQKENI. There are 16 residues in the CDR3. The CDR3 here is CASSPKGQGTGNTIYF. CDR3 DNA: TGTGCCAGCTCACCCAAAGGACAGGGGACAGGAAACACCATATATTTT.

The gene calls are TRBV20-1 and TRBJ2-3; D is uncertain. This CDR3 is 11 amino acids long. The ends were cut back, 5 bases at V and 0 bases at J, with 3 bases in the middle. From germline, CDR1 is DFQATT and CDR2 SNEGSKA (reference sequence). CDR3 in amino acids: CSASSTDTQYF. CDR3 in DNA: TGCAGTGCTTCTAGCACAGATACGCAGTATTTT.

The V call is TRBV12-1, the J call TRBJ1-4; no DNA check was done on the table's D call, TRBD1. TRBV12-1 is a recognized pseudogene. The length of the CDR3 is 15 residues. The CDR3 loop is CASFEQVSTNEKLFF. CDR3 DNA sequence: TGTGCCAGTTTTGAACAGGTATCAACTAATGAAAAACTGTTTTTT.